This TCR beta chain was retrieved from a study of regulatory T cells in long-lasting Graves disease. Study conclusions and caveats: TRBV28, TRBJ1-2 and TRBJ2-5 were favored in persistent disease.

Unmatched junction bases numbered 3, after V lost 5 bases and J lost 8 bases. CDR3 length: 14 residues. Germline V gene data show CDR1 as MNHEY and CDR2 as SMNVEV (reference sequence). This clonotype showed up many times. Its specificity is not known. The authors built TCR beta libraries using iRepertoire HTBI primers and Arm-PCR of CDR3 regions. One entry per CDR3 protein, called by TCRdb with MiXCR from the multiplex PCR reads. This repertoire shows hundreds of thousands of distinct CDR3 sequences, 21% found once; its top ten account for over 11%. The time point here: persistent/refractory GD, antithyroid drugs over 5 years with positive TRAb. RNA extracted from PBMCs served as the sequencing template.

The sequencing used peripheral blood mononuclear cells (PBMCs), collected when the disease was refractory, from a patient treated with antithyroid drugs. This sequence joins TRBV27 and TRBJ1-4, with 12 nucleotides matching TRBD1. The source is a female donor with Graves disease. The DNA of the CDR3 is TGTGCCAGCAGTCCCGGGACAGGGGGCGAAAAACTGTTTTTT. It is translated as CASSPGTGGEKLFF.